Given below is one T cell receptor beta chain in context. The method was immunoSEQ multiplex PCR; TCRdb's version includes in-frame clones alone and lacks a portion of them. The sample includes approximately 440,000 clones, more than 70% of them seen just once. V was pared by 0 bases and J by 0 bases, with 7 bases between. The germline V gene encodes CDR1 SGHNT and CDR2 YYREEE (reference sequence). The CDR3 has 15 amino acids. These data belong to a study of shared clonotypes between healthy human individuals. Overall study context: Donor ages ranged 18 to 49 years: two women, a few men.

The sequence was collected from a woman in her forties in good health. Some clones in this sample may be carry-over from other donors' samples. V usage is TRBV5-4 and J usage is TRBJ2-4; no definite D call. The sample taken for sequencing was PBMCs. CDR3 in DNA: TGTGCCAGCAGCTTGGACAGCACAGCCAAAAACATTCAGTACTTC. It codes for CASSLDSTAKNIQYF.